Listed below are T cell receptor beta chains from one sample, sequenced in a study of control samples from healthy donors and cancer patients. Here immunoSEQ multiplex PCR was the method, and the copy in TCRdb shows in-frame clones only, minus some. The sample records approximately 70,000 clones, approximately 84% being singletons. The sample comprised blood. These receptors came from a woman in her fifties or sixties in good health. Each CDR3 is given without its conserved first and last residue. Size tells how often a clone was seen (once, few, many) or the class of an expanded clone, and some rows leave it out.

TRBV2	TRBJ1-6	once	ASSGRTGNSPLH
TRBV15	TRBJ1-6	-	ATSRRDSPLH
TRBV5-1	TRBJ1-5	-	ASSLPRGYSNQPQH
TRBV18	TRBJ2-2	once	ASSPGTTGELF
TRBV3-1/TRBV3-2	TRBJ1-1	-	ASSGVFMTEAF
TRBV28	TRBJ1-6	-	ASTSSGLSSYNSPLH
TRBV24-1	TRBJ1-5	once	ATSVPAAEGPQH
TRBV28	TRBJ2-5	-	ASSLLSGSAGETQY
TRBV28	TRBJ2-3	-	ASSPLRESDTQY
TRBV7-2	TRBJ2-3	-	ASSTLGGDSGRSQY
TRBV6-6	TRBJ2-7	-	ASSPGTGFYEQY
TRBV28	TRBJ2-6	-	ASRDRDRGPGANVLT
TRBV27	TRBJ1-5	-	ASSLRVHGNQPQH
TRBV19	TRBJ2-2	-	ASSSPGQITGELF
TRBV5-1	TRBJ1-3	-	ASSMGGQGDGNTIY
TRBV3-1/TRBV3-2	TRBJ2-7	-	ASSQSSAGERQY
TRBV19	TRBJ2-2	-	ASSIGGFTGELF
TRBV12-3/TRBV12-4	TRBJ2-2	-	ASRTGGPGELF
TRBV7-2	TRBJ2-5	-	ASSLNRGRETQY
TRBV6-1	TRBJ1-2	-	ASSDPGRAPGGYT
TRBV18	TRBJ2-1	few	ASSPGPYNEQF
TRBV30	TRBJ1-4	-	AWSVIQGAGEKLF
TRBV7-8	TRBJ2-3	-	ASSFKDTGGRQDTQY